This is a list of T cell receptor beta chains from one sample in a study of identical twins. TCRdb reprocessed the 5' RACE reads via MiXCR and lists one record per CDR3 protein. Counted here are about 210,000 distinct CDR3 sequences, approximately 9% occurring once; the ten biggest clones make up over 4.5%. The sample was memory (CD45RO+) T cells sorted from blood. The receptors were sampled from a woman aged 18-30 years in good health. Each CDR3 is given with its conserved first and last residue. The D gene is left open where the match is weak. The size field is filled for only some rows; it gives once, few, many or a size class.

CDR3: CASSAYKPGLAGNNEQFF; DNA: TGCGCCAGCAGCGCATATAAACCGGGACTAGCGGGCAACAATGAGCAGTTCTTC; J: TRBJ2-1; size: few; V: TRBV4-3; D: TRBD2
CDR3: CASSPGQGVEQYF; DNA: TGTGCCAGCAGCCCTGGACAGGGTGTCGAGCAGTACTTC; J: TRBJ2-7; size: NA; V: TRBV9; D: TRBD1
CDR3: CASSSSASGRSYEQYF; DNA: TGTGCCAGCAGCTCTTCCGCTAGCGGGAGATCCTACGAGCAGTACTTC; J: TRBJ2-7; size: NA; V: TRBV7-9; D: TRBD2
CDR3: CSASQREGPDTQYF; DNA: TGCAGTGCTAGTCAGAGGGAGGGTCCAGATACGCAGTATTTT; J: TRBJ2-3; size: NA; V: TRBV20-1; D: TRBD2
CDR3: CASSPPRVVDTQYF; DNA: TGTGCCAGCTCACCACCGAGGGTAGTAGATACGCAGTATTTT; J: TRBJ2-3; size: NA; V: TRBV18; D: NA
CDR3: CASVTGSNQPQHF; DNA: TGTGCCAGCGTCACAGGGAGCAATCAGCCCCAGCATTTT; J: TRBJ1-5; size: few; V: TRBV6-1; D: NA
CDR3: CASSLEPKGTEAFF; DNA: TGCGCCAGCAGCTTGGAGCCTAAGGGAACTGAAGCTTTCTTT; J: TRBJ1-1; size: NA; V: TRBV5-1; D: NA
CDR3: CASSLRQMNTEAFF; DNA: TGTGCCAGCAGCTTAAGGCAGATGAACACTGAAGCTTTCTTT; J: TRBJ1-1; size: NA; V: TRBV7-9; D: NA
CDR3: CASRETGGFNYGYTF; DNA: TGTGCCAGCAGGGAGACAGGGGGCTTTAACTATGGCTACACCTTC; J: TRBJ1-2; size: few; V: TRBV6-1; D: TRBD1
CDR3: CAWTVQETQYF; DNA: TGTGCCTGGACAGTACAGGAGACCCAGTACTTC; J: TRBJ2-5; size: few; V: TRBV30; D: NA
CDR3: CASSPVNSGNTIYF; DNA: TGTGCCAGTAGTCCCGTGAACTCTGGAAACACCATATATTTT; J: TRBJ1-3; size: few; V: TRBV19; D: NA
CDR3: CASTRGTSTSDTQYF; DNA: TGTGCCAGCACTCGAGGGACTAGCACCTCAGATACGCAGTATTTT; J: TRBJ2-3; size: few; V: TRBV12-3/TRBV12-4; D: TRBD2
CDR3: CASSAAGADTQYF; DNA: TGTGCCAGCAGCGCCGCAGGGGCAGATACGCAGTATTTT; J: TRBJ2-3; size: many; V: TRBV7-3; D: NA
CDR3: CSARGPANEKLFF; DNA: TGCAGTGCTAGGGGTCCGGCTAATGAAAAACTGTTTTTT; J: TRBJ1-4; size: few; V: TRBV20-1; D: NA
CDR3: CASSFGTGKPYEQYF; DNA: TGCGCCAGCAGCTTCGGGACAGGGAAGCCCTACGAGCAGTACTTC; J: TRBJ2-7; size: many; V: TRBV5-1; D: TRBD1
CDR3: CSVATGVDTGELFF; DNA: TGCAGCGTCGCTACAGGGGTGGACACCGGGGAGCTGTTTTTT; J: TRBJ2-2; size: few; V: TRBV29-1; D: TRBD1
CDR3: CASSPRALYTGELFF; DNA: TGTGCCAGCAGCCCAAGAGCGCTCTACACCGGGGAGCTGTTTTTT; J: TRBJ2-2; size: few; V: TRBV9; D: NA
CDR3: CASSLGPRGTSHNEQFF; DNA: TGTGCCAGCAGCTTAGGGCCGAGGGGGACTAGCCACAATGAGCAGTTCTTC; J: TRBJ2-1; size: NA; V: TRBV7-9; D: TRBD2
CDR3: CASSHGYNEKLFF; DNA: TGCGCCAGCAGTCACGGATATAATGAAAAACTGTTTTTT; J: TRBJ1-4; size: many; V: TRBV5-1; D: NA
CDR3: CASSRQATNYGYTF; DNA: TGTGCCAGCAGTCGACAGGCGACAAACTATGGCTACACCTTC; J: TRBJ1-2; size: few; V: TRBV6-2/TRBV6-3; D: NA
CDR3: CASSFRGQPQHF; DNA: TGTGCCAGCAGCTTTAGGGGTCAGCCCCAGCATTTT; J: TRBJ1-5; size: few; V: TRBV7-9; D: NA
CDR3: CASSFNPRKETQYF; DNA: TGTGCCAGCAGTTTCAATCCGAGAAAAGAGACCCAGTACTTC; J: TRBJ2-5; size: NA; V: TRBV27; D: NA